The next 17 T cell receptor beta chains were all read from a single sample in a study of early T cells in non-severe SARS-CoV-2 infection. A single record per CDR3 protein comes from TCRdb applying MiXCR to the 5' RACE reads. The sample carries 40,000 to 55,000 distinct CDR3 sequences, roughly 7% recorded once. Sequencing input: whole blood. These receptor sequences come from an adult who was a healthcare worker with PCR-confirmed SARS-CoV-2 infection or an uninfected control (not recorded which).

This clonotype has more than one count but fewer than ten. J is TRBJ2-3 and V is TRBV27; D possibly corresponds to TRBD1 (6 bases). This CDR3 is 14 amino acids long. Germline loops: CDR1 MNHEY, CDR2 SMNVEV (reference sequence). Trimming left V 6 bases short and J 5 bases short, with 15 bases between. CDR3 loop: CASRLTGSGDTQYF. CDR3 nucleotide sequence: TGTGCCAGCAGACTGACAGGTTCCGGAGATACGCAGTATTTT.

This clonotype was detected ten times or more. The J gene is TRBJ1-1, the V gene TRBV20-1; 9 bases are shared with TRBD1. The CDR3 is made up of 13 amino acids. Losses at the gene ends were 5 bases for V and 6 bases for J; bases not matched to a gene: 7. Per germline, CDR1 DFQATT and CDR2 SNEGSKA (reference sequence). CDR3: CSARDRVRPEAFF. The CDR3 DNA sequence: TGCAGTGCTCGGGACAGGGTACGGCCTGAAGCTTTCTTT.

There are a few counts of this clonotype. V usage is TRBV7-9 and J usage is TRBJ1-2; the match to TRBD1 covers 11 bases. CDR1 is SEHNR and CDR2 is FQNEAQ in the germline V gene (reference sequence). V lost 5 bases, J lost 7 bases, and 9 bases stayed unmatched. The CDR3 loop spans 15 amino acids. CDR3 amino acids: CASSPSGQGASGYTF. CDR3 nucleotides: TGTGCCAGCAGCCCGTCCGGACAGGGGGCCAGTGGCTACACCTTC. Full variable domain (rest looked up from reference TRBV7-9 and TRBJ1-2): DTGVSQNPRHKITKRGQNVTFRCDPISEHNRLYWYRQTLGQGPEFLTYFQNEAQLEKSRLLSDRFSAERPKGSFSTLEIQRTEQGDSAMYLCASSPSGQGASGYTFGSGTRLTVV.

This clonotype was observed many times. V and J are TRBV12-3 or TRBV12-4 and TRBJ1-6, with 9 bases identical to TRBD1. This CDR3 is built from 14 residues. Trimming cost V 4 bases and J 16 bases; bases outside gene matches: 11. CDR3 in DNA: TGTGCCAGCAGTTCCATTACCGGGACAGGGCCGCTCCACTTT. It is translated as CASSSITGTGPLHF.

This clonotype was found many times. J is TRBJ2-5 and V is TRBV19, with D perhaps given as TRBD1 or TRBD2 (7 bases each). Per germline, CDR1 LNHDA and CDR2 SQIVND (reference sequence). This CDR3 region has 14 residues. V lost 2 bases and J lost 4, with 11 bases in between. The CDR3 region is CASSIQGGSETQYF. The DNA of the CDR3 is TGTGCCAGTAGTATACAGGGGGGGTCAGAGACCCAGTACTTC.

Many counts were recorded for this clonotype. The chain couples TRBV6-5 to TRBJ1-5; the D is unclear. CDR3 length: 13 residues. V lost 6 bases to trimming and J lost 5 bases, with 11 bases between them. The germline gives CDR1 MNHEY, CDR2 SVGAGI. CDR3: CASRDGAYQPQHF. As DNA, the CDR3 is TGTGCCAGCAGGGACGGCGCCTATCAGCCCCAGCATTTT.

V is TRBV5-1 and J is TRBJ1-1; the D gene is possibly TRBD1 (5 bases). The V end was cut by 0 bases, the J end by 5 bases, with 14 bases between. The germline V gene has CDR1 SGHRS and CDR2 YFSETQ. The CDR3 totals 15 residues. CDR3 DNA: TGCGCCAGCAGCTTGGTAACTCAGGGAGCAACTGAAGCTTTCTTT. Its protein product is CASSLVTQGATEAFF.

J is TRBJ2-5 and V is TRBV29-1; possible D gene TRBD2, 5 bases. The CDR3 covers 10 residues. Trimming removed 4 bases at V and 5 bases at J, with 5 bases between. Per germline, CDR1 SQVTM and CDR2 ANQGSEA. As DNA, the CDR3 is TGCAGCGTTGCGGGGGAGACCCAGTACTTC. Amino acid sequence: CSVAGETQYF.

The table lists this clonotype with a few counts. This chain connects TRBV3-1 to TRBJ1-1; no clear D gene. CDR1 LGHDT and CDR2 YNNKEL come from the germline V gene (reference sequence). Trimming cost V 0 bases and J 1 base, with 6 bases left between them. The CDR3 is made up of 14 amino acids. CDR3 coding DNA: TGTGCCAGCAGCCAAGACAACGGGAACACTGAAGCTTTCTTT. Translated: CASSQDNGNTEAFF.

This clonotype was counted between two and nine times. The rearrangement uses TRBV2 and TRBJ2-7; D is undetermined. The CDR3 is 14 residues long. V was trimmed by 4 bases and J by 9 bases, leaving 19 bases between them. Per the germline V gene, CDR1 is SNHLY and CDR2 is FYNNEI. The CDR3: CASSVDGPLGWQYF. In DNA, the CDR3 is TGTGCCAGCAGTGTGGACGGCCCCCTCGGTTGGCAGTACTTC.

This clonotype came up a few times. The V and J genes are TRBV4-2 and TRBJ2-3; TRBD2 aligns across 9 bases. V shed 1 base and J 13 bases; nucleotides not matched to a gene: 9. Germline loops: CDR1 LGHNA, CDR2 YNFKEQ. The CDR3 length is 14 residues. The CDR3 loop reads CASSQAPSGTSKYF. The CDR3 coding sequence is TGTGCCAGCAGCCAAGCTCCTAGCGGGACCTCGAAGTATTTT.

This clonotype appeared once. The gene calls are TRBV27 and TRBJ1-4; D remains ambiguous. The CDR3 is made up of 14 amino acids. Germline values: CDR1 MNHEY, CDR2 SMNVEV (reference sequence). V was pared by 3 bases and J by 8 bases, with 13 bases between. The CDR3 protein is CASSFLGAEEKLFF. The CDR3 DNA reads as TGTGCCAGCAGTTTTTTGGGAGCGGAAGAAAAACTGTTTTTT.

This clonotype was observed a handful of times. This sequence joins TRBV4-3 and TRBJ2-7; a weak D match, TRBD1 (6 bases). The V gene lost 0 bases and the J gene lost 3 bases, with 9 bases spanning the gap. This CDR3 has 14 amino acids. Looked up from germline, CDR1 is LGHNA and CDR2 is YSLEER. This CDR3 is CASSQDNRVYEQYF. Here the CDR3 DNA reads TGCGCCAGCAGCCAAGATAACAGGGTCTACGAGCAGTACTTC.

This clonotype was seen many times. The J gene is TRBJ2-5, the V gene TRBV20-1, with TRBD1 identical over 12 bases. V lost 0 bases and J lost 6; bases outside the gene matches: 8. Germline-derived CDR1 and CDR2 are DFQATT and SNEGSKA (reference sequence). The CDR3 is 16 residues long. CDR3 sequence: CSARDPRDRGQKTQYF. The CDR3 region has the DNA TGCAGTGCTAGAGATCCCCGGGACAGGGGGCAAAAGACCCAGTACTTC.

This clonotype was seen only a few times. This rearrangement joins TRBV28 to TRBJ1-2; D is unresolved. The germline V and J ends were trimmed by 2 bases and 1 base, with 8 bases remaining between them. The length of the CDR3 is 14 residues. Germline CDR1 MDHEN, CDR2 SYDVKM. The CDR3: CASSLMADNYGYTF. The CDR3 bases are TGTGCCAGCAGTTTAATGGCGGATAACTATGGCTACACCTTC.

This clonotype was seen at least ten times. V is TRBV12-2 and J is TRBJ1-6. TRBV12-2 is classified as a pseudogene. The CDR3 has 15 residues. CDR3 in amino acids: CASRLEAEVGSPLHF. The CDR3 DNA sequence: TGTGCAAGTCGCTTAGAGGCGGAAGTCGGTTCACCCCTCCACTTT.

The sample holds many counts of this clonotype. The CDR3, as DNA: TGTGCCATCATGATGGGACAGGGGATCGGCTATGGCTACACCTTC. This sequence encodes CAIMMGQGIGYGYTF. J is TRBJ1-2 and V is TRBV10-3; 10 bases are shared with TRBD1. The CDR3 is 15 residues long. Germline V lookup: CDR1 ENHRY, CDR2 SYGVKD. Losses at the gene ends were 7 bases for V and 4 bases for J; bases not matched to a gene: 9.